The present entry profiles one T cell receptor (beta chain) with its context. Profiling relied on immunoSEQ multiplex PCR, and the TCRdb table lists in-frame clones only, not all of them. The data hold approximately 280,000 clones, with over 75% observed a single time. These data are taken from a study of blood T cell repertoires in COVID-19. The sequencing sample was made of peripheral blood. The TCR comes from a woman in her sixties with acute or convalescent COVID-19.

For the CDR3, the DNA is TGCAGCGTTGATCAATCAGGGGAGACCCAGTACTTC. It codes for CSVDQSGETQYF. The rearrangement uses TRBV29-1 and TRBJ2-5; the D gene is possibly TRBD1 (5 bases). V was cut by 3 bases and J by 5 bases, with 10 bases left in between. The CDR3 is made up of 12 amino acids. The germline gives CDR1 SQVTM, CDR2 ANQGSEA.